Each of the 20 T cell receptor beta chains below was sequenced from the same sample in a study of blood T cell repertoires in COVID-19. Using immunoSEQ multiplex PCR, the repertoire was profiled, and TCRdb retains in-frame clones only, with some absent. The repertoire includes 80,000 to 100,000 clones, 80% of them detected once, and approximately 8.2% sits in the top ten. Input material: peripheral blood. The source of these receptors is a man aged 50-59 years who had recovered from COVID-19.

The chain is built from TRBV5-6 and TRBJ2-2; D perhaps matches TRBD2 (6 bases). Per germline, CDR1 SGHDT and CDR2 YYEEEE. This CDR3 region has 14 residues. V was shortened by 2 bases and J by 6 bases, with 11 bases between the two germline ends. CDR3 loop: CASSFGTSAGELFF. The CDR3 DNA reads TGTGCCAGCAGCTTCGGGACTTCAGCCGGGGAGCTGTTTTTT.

The V gene is TRBV2, the J gene TRBJ2-1; D unclear. Germline values: CDR1 SNHLY, CDR2 FYNNEI. V was clipped by 4 bases and J by 6 bases, with 4 bases between them. The length of the CDR3 is 11 residues. The CDR3 sequence: CASSGANEQFF. The CDR3 DNA follows: TGTGCCAGCAGTGGGGCCAATGAGCAGTTCTTC.

The chain uses TRBV20-1 and TRBJ2-3; 10 bases are shared with TRBD2. CDR3 length: 15 residues. CDR1 and CDR2 (germline): DFQATT, SNEGSKA (reference sequence). With 3 bases clipped from V and 4 bases from J, the junction kept 7 bases outside the gene matches. Written as DNA, the CDR3 is TGCAGTGCTAGTCGTCCCAGCGGGAGGGCAGATACGCAGTATTTT. Translated, it gives CSASRPSGRADTQYF.

The V gene is TRBV19, the J gene TRBJ1-5, with 10 bases identical to TRBD1. The CDR3 is 14 residues long. V was pared by 5 bases and J by 6 bases, with 4 bases of the junction left unmatched. Germline V gives CDR1 LNHDA, CDR2 SQIVND (reference sequence). The CDR3 protein is CASSQGQGFQPQHF. The CDR3 DNA reads TGTGCCAGTAGTCAGGGACAGGGGTTTCAGCCCCAGCATTTT. Supplemented by reference TRBV19 and TRBJ1-5, the full variable domain reads DGGITQSPKYLFRKEGQNVTLSCEQNLNHDAMYWYRQDPGQGLRLIYYSQIVNDFQKGDIAEGYSVSREKKESFPLTVTSAQKNPTAFYLCASSQGQGFQPQHFGDGTRLSIL.

The V gene is TRBV11-2, the J gene TRBJ2-3; D remains ambiguous. The CDR3 runs 14 residues. Germline CDR1 reads SGHAT; CDR2 reads FQNNGV. V gave up 2 bases and J gave up 0 bases, with 6 bases separating them. In DNA, the CDR3 is TGTGCCAGCAGCTTAACAGCTAGCACAGATACGCAGTATTTT. It encodes CASSLTASTDTQYF.

This clone was observed once. The rearrangement uses TRBV9 and TRBJ1-6; weak D call: TRBD1 (5 bases). Germline assignment: CDR1 SGDLS and CDR2 YYNGEE. Trimming stripped 4 bases from V and 8 bases from J, with 13 bases between. The CDR3 spans 14 residues. CDR3 protein: CASSYGGTDSPLHF. As DNA, the CDR3 is TGTGCCAGCAGCTACGGGGGGACTGATTCACCCCTCCACTTT.

DNA for the CDR3: TGCGCCAGCAGCTACCAACCGGGGGGAGAGACCCAGTACTTC. It specifies CASSYQPGGETQYF. The chain carries TRBV5-1 and TRBJ2-5, with TRBD2 identical over 7 bases. Per germline, CDR1 SGHRS and CDR2 YFSETQ. V lost 3 bases, J lost 4 bases, and 6 bases stayed unmatched. The CDR3 covers 14 residues.

The gene calls are TRBV24-1 and TRBJ2-5, with 8 bases fitting TRBD2. After removal of 2 bases from V and 2 bases from J, the junction contained 9 bases not matched to a gene. CDR1 and CDR2 from the germline V gene are KGHDR and SFDVKD. This CDR3 has 17 residues. The CDR3 DNA sequence: TGTGCCACCAGTGATTCCCGGAGCGGGGGTCAACAAGAGACCCAGTACTTC. Translation: CATSDSRSGGQQETQYF.

The chain employs TRBV14 and TRBJ1-1; D gene ambiguous. This CDR3 is 13 amino acids long. V was shortened by 5 bases and J by 1 base, with 8 bases between the two germline ends. The germline V gene encodes CDR1 SGHDN and CDR2 FVKESK. The CDR3 DNA sequence: TGTGCCAGCAGCATACAGCCGAACACTGAAGCTTTCTTT. This codes for CASSIQPNTEAFF.

The rearrangement joins TRBV10-2 to TRBJ1-4; D is possibly TRBD1 (5 bases). Germline V CDR1 and CDR2: WSHSY, SAAADI. V dropped 8 bases and J dropped 5 bases, with 12 bases sitting between them. The CDR3 sequence is 13 residues long. CDR3 coding DNA: TGCGCCAGCCGAAGGACACCAAATGAAAAACTGTTTTTT. Protein: CASRRTPNEKLFF.

V usage is TRBV24-1 and J usage is TRBJ2-1; tentative D call: TRBD2 (6 bases). Trimming shortened V by 5 bases and J by 6 bases, and 13 bases separated the two germline ends. Germline V CDR1 and CDR2: KGHDR, SFDVKD. CDR3 length: 14 amino acids. CDR3 DNA sequence: TGTGCCACCAGTGCCGTCGGGACTGGCAATGAGCAGTTCTTC. The encoded protein is CATSAVGTGNEQFF.

The chain combines TRBV5-1 with TRBJ2-2, with 7 bases lining up with TRBD1. The CDR3 spans 15 residues. Per germline, CDR1 SGHRS and CDR2 YFSETQ. Losses at the gene ends were 5 bases for V and 2 bases for J; bases not matched to a gene: 6. The CDR3 region has the DNA TGCGCCAGCAGTGCGACAGGGTACAACACCGGGGAGCTGTTTTTT. Protein sequence: CASSATGYNTGELFF.

CDR3 nucleotides: TGTGCCAGCAGTGACTACAGTTGGAATTCACCCCTCCACTTT. Protein product: CASSDYSWNSPLHF. The rearrangement uses TRBV6-4 and TRBJ1-6; D gene unclear. V gave up 1 base and J gave up 7 bases, with 8 bases separating them. CDR3 size: 14 residues. Germline V lookup: CDR1 MRHNA, CDR2 SNTAGT.

The chain employs TRBV7-2 and TRBJ2-3; D gene ambiguous. Germline CDR1 reads SGHTA; CDR2 reads FQGNSA. This CDR3 spans 14 amino acids. Trimming left V 4 bases short and J 6 bases short, with 14 bases between. The CDR3 sequence: CASSSRSLEDTQYF. CDR3 DNA sequence: TGTGCCAGCAGCTCCCGGTCCCTGGAGGATACGCAGTATTTT.

This rearrangement joins TRBV2 to TRBJ1-2; D may be TRBD1 (5 bases). V shed 6 bases and J shed 0 bases, with 14 bases lying between them. CDR1 and CDR2 (germline): SNHLY, FYNNEI. The CDR3 sequence is 15 residues long. The CDR3 reads CASRTGVAANYGYTF. The CDR3 DNA reads as TGTGCCAGCAGGACGGGGGTTGCGGCTAACTATGGCTACACCTTC.

V gene TRBV28 combines with J gene TRBJ2-3, with 14 bases that match TRBD2. The CDR3 totals 14 residues. Germline trimming cut 8 bases from V and 3 bases from J; bases unmatched to any gene: 1. Germline assignment: CDR1 MDHEN and CDR2 SYDVKM. The CDR3: CASGTSGRTDTQYF. CDR3 nucleotides: TGTGCCAGCGGGACTAGCGGGAGAACAGATACGCAGTATTTT.

V usage is TRBV9 and J usage is TRBJ2-5; the D gene is possibly TRBD1 (6 bases). CDR3 length: 14 residues. V was trimmed by 0 bases and J by 1 base, leaving 7 bases between them. Germline CDR1 and CDR2: SGDLS and YYNGEE. The CDR3 spells CASSVGTVQETQYF. The CDR3, as DNA: TGTGCCAGCAGCGTAGGGACAGTCCAAGAGACCCAGTACTTC.

This clone has only a few counts. CDR3 region: CAWKRDQGFGEQFF. CDR3 DNA sequence: TGTGCCTGGAAAAGAGATCAGGGATTCGGTGAGCAGTTCTTC. The chain uses TRBV30 and TRBJ2-1; D is perhaps TRBD1 (5 bases). The V gene lost 4 bases and the J gene lost 9 bases, with 19 bases spanning the gap. Germline CDR1 GTSNPN, CDR2 SVGIG (reference sequence). The CDR3 loop spans 14 amino acids. Supplemented by reference TRBV30 and TRBJ2-1, the full variable domain reads SQTIHQWPATLVQPVGSPLSLECTVEGTSNPNLYWYRQAAGRGLQLLFYSVGIGQISSEVPQNLSASRPQDRQFILSSKKLLLSDSGFYLCAWKRDQGFGEQFFGPGTRLTVL.

The rearrangement uses TRBV24-1 and TRBJ2-1, with 9 bases matching TRBD1. V was pared by 2 bases and J by 7 bases, with 14 bases of the junction left unmatched. The CDR3 spans 18 residues. CDR1 and CDR2 from the germline V gene are KGHDR and SFDVKD. This CDR3 is CATSDSGTGLSGMNEQFF. CDR3 nucleotide sequence: TGTGCCACCAGTGATTCCGGGACAGGGCTCAGCGGGATGAATGAGCAGTTCTTC.

The gene calls are TRBV5-1 and TRBJ2-6, with no clear D. Between the trimmed V and J ends, which lost 5 bases and 4 bases, there was a span of 10 bases. Per germline, CDR1 SGHRS and CDR2 YFSETQ. The CDR3 extends over 14 amino acids. The CDR3 region has the DNA TGCGCCAGCAGGATGGCTTACGGGGCCAACGTCCTGACTTTC. Translating gives CASRMAYGANVLTF.